The sample holds a few counts of the clone carrying this T cell receptor beta chain. The V end lost 6 bases, the J end lost 3 bases, and 18 bases lay between the germline ends. The CDR3 spans 15 residues. Germline V CDR1 and CDR2: MNHEY, SVGAGI. This entry is derived from a study of T cell responses to AZD1222 COVID-19 vaccine. Study-wide background: Whether given at about 4 or about 12 weeks, second doses were pooled.

Only in-frame clones appear in the TCRdb table, and some are missing; sequencing was by immunoSEQ multiplex PCR. Of approximately 73,000 clones listed, 84% are singletons. V gene TRBV6-5 combines with J gene TRBJ2-7; maybe TRBD1 (6 bases). The sequenced sample was peripheral blood, obtained on day 0 of AZD1222 vaccination. This receptor was obtained from an adult in good health. CDR3 loop: CASSRQGGEGYEQYF. In DNA, the CDR3 is TGTGCCAGCAGCCGACAAGGGGGAGAGGGCTACGAGCAGTACTTC.